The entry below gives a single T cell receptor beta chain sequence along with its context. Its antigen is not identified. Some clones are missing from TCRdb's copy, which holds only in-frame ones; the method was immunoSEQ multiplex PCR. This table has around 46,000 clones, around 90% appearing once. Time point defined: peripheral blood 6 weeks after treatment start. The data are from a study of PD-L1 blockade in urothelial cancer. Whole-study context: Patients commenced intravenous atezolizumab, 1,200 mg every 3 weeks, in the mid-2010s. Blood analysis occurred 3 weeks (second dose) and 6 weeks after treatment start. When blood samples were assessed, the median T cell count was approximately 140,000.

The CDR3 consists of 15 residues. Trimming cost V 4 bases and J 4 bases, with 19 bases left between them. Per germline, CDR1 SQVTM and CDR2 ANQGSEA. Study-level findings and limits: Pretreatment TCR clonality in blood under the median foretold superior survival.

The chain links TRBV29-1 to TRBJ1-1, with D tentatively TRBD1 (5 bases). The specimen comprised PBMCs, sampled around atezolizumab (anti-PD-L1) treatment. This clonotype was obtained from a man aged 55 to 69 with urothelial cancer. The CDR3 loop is CSVASGGGGSTEAFF. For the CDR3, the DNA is TGCAGCGTTGCTTCGGGGGGTGGGGGAAGCACTGAAGCTTTCTTT. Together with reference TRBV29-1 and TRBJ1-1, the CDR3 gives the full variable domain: SAVISQKPSRDICQRGTSLTIQCQVDSQVTMMFWYRQQPGQSLTLIATANQGSEATYESGFVIDKFPISRPNLTFSTLTVSNMSPEDSSIYLCSVASGGGGSTEAFFGQGTRLTVV.